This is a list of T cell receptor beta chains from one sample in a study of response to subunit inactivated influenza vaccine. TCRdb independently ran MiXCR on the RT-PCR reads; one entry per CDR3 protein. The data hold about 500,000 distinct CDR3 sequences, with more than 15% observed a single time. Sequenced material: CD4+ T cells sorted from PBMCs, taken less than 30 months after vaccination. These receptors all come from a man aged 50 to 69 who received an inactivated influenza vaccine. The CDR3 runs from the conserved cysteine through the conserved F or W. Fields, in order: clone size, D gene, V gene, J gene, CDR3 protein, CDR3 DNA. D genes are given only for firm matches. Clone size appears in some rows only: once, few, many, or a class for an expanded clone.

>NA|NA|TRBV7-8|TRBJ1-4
CASSLVRAVNEKLFF
TGTGCCAGCAGCCTGGTGAGGGCCGTCAATGAAAAACTGTTTTTT
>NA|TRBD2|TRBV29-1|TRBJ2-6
CSVGTSGGSGANVLTF
TGCAGCGTCGGGACTAGCGGCGGCTCTGGGGCCAACGTCCTGACTTTC
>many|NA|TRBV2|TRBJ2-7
CASSVSLKGEQYF
TGTGCCAGCAGTGTCAGCCTGAAGGGCGAGCAGTACTTC
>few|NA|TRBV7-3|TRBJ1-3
CASSIDGSSGNTIYF
TGTGCCAGCAGTATCGACGGTAGCTCTGGAAACACCATATATTTT
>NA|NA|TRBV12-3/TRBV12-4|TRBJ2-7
CASSLAHSTEYF
TGTGCCAGCAGTTTAGCGCATTCCACCGAGTACTTC
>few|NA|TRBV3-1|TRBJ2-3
CASSQSLMAGLTDTQYF
TGTGCCAGCAGCCAATCATTAATGGCGGGACTCACAGATACGCAGTATTTT
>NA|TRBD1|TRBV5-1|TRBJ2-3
CASSRTGTTGLRTDTQYF
TGCGCCAGCAGCCGCACCGGAACGACAGGGCTCCGCACAGATACGCAGTATTTT
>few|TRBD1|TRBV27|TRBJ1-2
CASSLLGQDGGYTF
TGTGCCAGCAGTTTATTGGGACAGGATGGTGGCTACACCTTC
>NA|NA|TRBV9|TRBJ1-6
CASSVVGSSPLHF
TGTGCCAGCAGCGTAGTCGGAAGCTCACCCCTCCACTTT
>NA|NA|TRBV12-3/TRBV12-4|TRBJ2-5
CASSRGGLETQYF
TGTGCCAGCAGCCGCGGAGGGCTAGAGACCCAGTACTTC
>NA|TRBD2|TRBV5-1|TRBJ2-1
CASSSALAGPYNEQFF
TGCGCCAGCAGCTCCGCCCTAGCGGGGCCTTACAATGAGCAGTTCTTC
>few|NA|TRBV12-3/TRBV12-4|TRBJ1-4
CASSFRAGANEKLFF
TGTGCCAGCAGTTTTAGGGCCGGGGCTAATGAAAAACTGTTTTTT
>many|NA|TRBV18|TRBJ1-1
CASSPHGDTEAFF
TGTGCCAGCTCACCACACGGAGACACTGAAGCTTTCTTT
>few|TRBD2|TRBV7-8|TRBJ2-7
CASSTRTSGIYEQYF
TGTGCCAGCAGCACCAGGACTAGCGGAATCTACGAGCAGTACTTC
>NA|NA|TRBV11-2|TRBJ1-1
CASSLEYNRAGTRNTEAFF
TGTGCCAGCAGCTTAGAGTACAACCGGGCAGGGACCAGGAACACTGAAGCTTTCTTT
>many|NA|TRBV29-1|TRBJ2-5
CSVGRRVEETQYF
TGCAGCGTTGGGAGACGGGTGGAGGAGACCCAGTACTTC
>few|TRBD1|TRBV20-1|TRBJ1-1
CSADITQGGTEAFF
TGCAGTGCCGATATCACCCAGGGGGGGACTGAAGCTTTCTTT
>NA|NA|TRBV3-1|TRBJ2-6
CASLNSGANVLTF
TGTGCCAGCCTCAACTCTGGGGCCAACGTCCTGACTTTC
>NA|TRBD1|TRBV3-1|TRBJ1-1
CASSQEGTGRAKAFF
TGTGCCAGCAGCCAGGAAGGGACAGGACGGGCGAAAGCTTTCTTT
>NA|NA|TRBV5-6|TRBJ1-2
CASSPGQHYYGYTF
TGTGCCAGCAGCCCCGGACAGCACTACTATGGCTACACCTTC
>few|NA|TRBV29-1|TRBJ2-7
CSARGISYEQYF
TGCAGCGCTCGGGGGATCTCCTACGAGCAGTACTTC
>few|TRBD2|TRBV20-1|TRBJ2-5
CSALAGDRETQYF
TGCAGTGCCCTAGCGGGAGATAGGGAGACCCAGTACTTC
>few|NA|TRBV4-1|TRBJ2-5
CASRMDSFQETQYF
TGCGCCAGCAGAATGGACAGCTTCCAAGAGACCCAGTACTTC
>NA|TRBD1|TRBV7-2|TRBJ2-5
CASRTTGGAETQYF
TGTGCCAGCAGGACGACAGGGGGAGCAGAGACCCAGTACTTC
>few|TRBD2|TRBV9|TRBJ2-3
CASSASGGHTDTQYF
TGTGCCAGCAGCGCTAGCGGGGGACACACAGATACGCAGTATTTT
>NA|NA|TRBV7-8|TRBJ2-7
CASSIGGRGEYRSEQYF
TGTGCCAGCAGCATTGGGGGGAGAGGCGAGTACCGCTCCGAGCAGTACTTC
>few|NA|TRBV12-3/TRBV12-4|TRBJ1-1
CASNYNSNTEAFF
TGTGCCAGCAACTACAACAGTAACACTGAAGCTTTCTTT
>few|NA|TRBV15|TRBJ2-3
CATSRFGTGISTDTQYF
TGTGCCACCAGCAGGTTTGGGACGGGCATATCCACAGATACGCAGTATTTT
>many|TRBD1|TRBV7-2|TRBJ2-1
CASSFTGTGIYNEQFF
TGTGCCAGCAGCTTCACCGGGACAGGGATATACAATGAGCAGTTCTTC
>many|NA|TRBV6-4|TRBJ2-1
CASSDVGGISEQFF
TGTGCCAGCAGTGACGTTGGAGGAATAAGCGAGCAGTTCTTC
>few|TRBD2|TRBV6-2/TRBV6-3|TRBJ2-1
CASSYPSGTSGPREQFF
TGTGCCAGCAGTTACCCGTCCGGGACTAGCGGACCCAGAGAGCAGTTCTTC
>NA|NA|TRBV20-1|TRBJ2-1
CSARGGSGNEQFF
TGCAGTGCTAGAGGGGGTAGTGGGAATGAGCAGTTCTTC
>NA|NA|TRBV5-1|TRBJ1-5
CASSVSNQPQHF
TGCGCCAGCAGCGTGAGCAATCAGCCCCAGCATTTT
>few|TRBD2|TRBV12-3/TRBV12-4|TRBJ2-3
CASSPNSGGYDTQYF
TGTGCCAGCAGCCCCAATAGCGGGGGTTACGATACGCAGTATTTT
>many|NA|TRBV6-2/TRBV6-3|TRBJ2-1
CASSYTVSNEQFF
TGTGCCAGCAGTTACACGGTATCCAATGAGCAGTTCTTC
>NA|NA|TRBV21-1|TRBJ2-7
CASILRTRRDEQYF
TGTGCCAGCATCCTCAGGACACGACGGGACGAGCAGTACTTC
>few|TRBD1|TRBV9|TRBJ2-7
CASSVGEGQGFSYEQYF
TGTGCCAGCAGCGTGGGTGAGGGACAGGGTTTTTCCTACGAGCAGTACTTC
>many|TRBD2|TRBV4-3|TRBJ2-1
CASKPGLAGNEQFF
TGCGCCAGCAAACCGGGACTAGCCGGCAATGAGCAGTTCTTC
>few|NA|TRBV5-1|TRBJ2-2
CASSLANSAGNPGELFF
TGCGCCAGCAGCTTGGCCAATTCGGCAGGGAACCCCGGGGAGCTGTTTTTT
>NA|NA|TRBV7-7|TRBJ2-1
CASSLADYTEQFF
TGTGCTAGCAGCTTGGCAGACTACACTGAGCAGTTCTTC
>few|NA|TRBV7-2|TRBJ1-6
CASSKGLFNSPLHF
TGTGCCAGCAGCAAAGGACTTTTTAATTCACCCCTCCACTTT
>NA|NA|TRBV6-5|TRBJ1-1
CASSLSRGLNTEAFF
TGTGCCAGCAGTTTGAGCAGGGGTCTGAACACTGAAGCTTTCTTT
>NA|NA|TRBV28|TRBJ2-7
CASRDGGGISVEQYF
TGTGCCAGCAGAGATGGCGGTGGGATATCGGTCGAGCAGTACTTC
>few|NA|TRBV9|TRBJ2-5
CASSVAPGQETQYF
TGTGCCAGCAGCGTAGCGCCAGGACAAGAGACCCAGTACTTC
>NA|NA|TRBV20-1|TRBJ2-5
CSASSGGLAQYF
TGCAGTGCTAGCTCCGGGGGATTGGCCCAGTACTTC
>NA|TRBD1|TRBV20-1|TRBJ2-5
CSAQGQGAQTQYF
TGCAGTGCCCAGGGACAGGGGGCACAGACCCAGTACTTC
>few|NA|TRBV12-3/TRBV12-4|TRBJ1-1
CASSFAGRRAFF
TGTGCCAGCAGTTTCGCAGGGCGCCGAGCTTTCTTT
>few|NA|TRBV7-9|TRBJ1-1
CASSLDAGTEAFF
TGTGCCAGCAGCTTAGATGCGGGCACTGAAGCTTTCTTT
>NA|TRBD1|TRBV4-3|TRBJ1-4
CASSQDLPTGTTNEKLFF
TGCGCCAGCAGCCAAGATTTACCGACAGGGACCACTAATGAAAAACTGTTTTTT
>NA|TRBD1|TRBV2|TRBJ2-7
CASSLWDRTYEQYF
TGTGCCAGCAGTCTGTGGGACAGGACCTACGAGCAGTACTTC